In this sample, the clone carrying this TCR beta chain turned up many times. In germline, CDR1 is MNHNS, CDR2 SASEGT. Trimming cost V 2 bases and J 2 bases, with 15 bases left between them. The CDR3 totals 16 residues. For TCR beta, libraries came from iRepertoire HTBI primers and Arm-PCR of CDR3 regions. TCRdb independently ran MiXCR on the multiplex PCR reads; one entry per CDR3 protein. This table has fewer than 600,000 distinct CDR3 sequences, less than 25% appearing once. This sample was included in a study of regulatory T cells in long-lasting Graves disease. Time point specified: persistent/refractory GD, antithyroid drugs over 5 years with positive TRAb. RNA extracted from PBMCs served as the sequencing template. In Xi'an, China, an endocrinology department was the source of patients.

This material consisted of peripheral blood mononuclear cells (PBMCs), taken when the disease was refractory, from a patient treated with antithyroid drugs. The source is a female donor with Graves disease. The V and J genes are TRBV6-1 and TRBJ2-5, with D possibly being TRBD2 (5 bases). CDR3 sequence reads: CASSEIAGVHQETQYF. CDR3 sequence (DNA): TGTGCCAGCAGTGAAATTGCCGGGGTACATCAAGAGACCCAGTACTTC.